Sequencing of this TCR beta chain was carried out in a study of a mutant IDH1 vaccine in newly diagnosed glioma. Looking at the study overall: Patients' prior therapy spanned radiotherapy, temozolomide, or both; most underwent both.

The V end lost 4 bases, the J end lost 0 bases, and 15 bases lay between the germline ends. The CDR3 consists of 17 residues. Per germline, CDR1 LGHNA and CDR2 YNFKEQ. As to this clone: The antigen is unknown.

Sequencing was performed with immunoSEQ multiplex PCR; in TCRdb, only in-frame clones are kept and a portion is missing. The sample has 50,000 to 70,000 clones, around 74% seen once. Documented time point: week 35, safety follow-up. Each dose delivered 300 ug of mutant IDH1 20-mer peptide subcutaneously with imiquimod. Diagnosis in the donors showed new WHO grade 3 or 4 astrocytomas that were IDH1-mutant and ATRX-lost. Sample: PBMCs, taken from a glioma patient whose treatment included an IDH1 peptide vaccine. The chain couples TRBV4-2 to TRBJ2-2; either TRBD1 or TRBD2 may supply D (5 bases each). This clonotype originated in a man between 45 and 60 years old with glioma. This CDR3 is CASSPNPPGPNTGELFF. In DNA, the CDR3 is TGTGCCAGCAGCCCTAATCCCCCGGGGCCGAACACCGGGGAGCTGTTTTTT.